The 18 T cell receptor beta chains in this list originate from one sample, sequenced in a study of blood T cell repertoires in COVID-19 (dated by TCRdb to 2019 to 2021). The library was produced with the immunoSEQ multiplex PCR assay. The immuneACCESS repertoire file appears here via TCRdb, limited to in-frame rearrangements. These files lack a portion of the clones; in checked studies, under half of the deficit traces to unresolved V genes, and the cause of the others is not known. The sample table holds about 210,000 clones, of which around 82% were seen once. Roughly 8% of the sample comes from the top ten. Sequencing was carried out using peripheral blood. The receptors stem from a woman in her fifties or sixties with acute or convalescent COVID-19.

Notes on this clone: Within the sample, other DNA sequences also encode this same CDR3. V gene TRBV2 combines with J gene TRBJ2-5, with TRBD1 matching over 7 bases. With V trimmed by 6 bases and J by 5 bases, 9 bases remained unmatched. Germline assignment: CDR1 SNHLY and CDR2 FYNNEI. This CDR3 has 14 amino acids. The CDR3 DNA reads as TGTGCCAGCAGGGACCGGACAGGTCAGGAGACCCAGTACTTC. Encoded protein: CASRDRTGQETQYF.

The chain recombines TRBV7-3 with TRBJ2-6, with D possibly being TRBD1 (5 bases). CDR3 length: 14 residues. Trimming removed 6 bases at V and 1 base at J, with 7 bases between. Germline CDR1 SGHTA, CDR2 FQGTGA. For the CDR3, the DNA is TGTGCCAGCAGTAGGGGTTCTGGGGCCAACGTCCTGACTTTC. It yields the protein CASSRGSGANVLTF.

V is TRBV29-1 and J is TRBJ2-1; 8 bases fit TRBD2. The germline V gene encodes CDR1 SQVTM and CDR2 ANQGSEA. Trimming at V came to 0 bases and at J to 10 bases, leaving 14 bases not matched to a gene. CDR3 length: 16 residues. CDR3 coding DNA: TGCAGCGTTGAAGATCCTGGGGGAAGCGGGGGAGGAGAGCAGTTCTTC. Translation: CSVEDPGGSGGGEQFF.

The chain carries TRBV27 and TRBJ2-6; 8 bases line up with TRBD2. V lost 6 bases and J lost 2; bases outside the gene matches: 9. Germline lookup yields CDR1 MNHEY and CDR2 SMNVEV (reference sequence). This CDR3 contains 17 residues. The CDR3 region has the DNA TGTGCCAGCAGACCAGCGGGAGTTTCGGCTGGGGCCAACGTCCTGACTTTC. This translates into CASRPAGVSAGANVLTF. Drawing the rest from reference TRBV27 and TRBJ2-6, the complete variable domain is EAQVTQNPRYLITVTGKKLTVTCSQNMNHEYMSWYRQDPGLGLRQIYYSMNVEVTDKGDVPEGYKVSRKEKRNFPLILESPSPNQTSLYFCASRPAGVSAGANVLTFGAGSRLTVL.

This clone was seen only a few times. CDR3 residues: CASSQDLLAETTDTQYF. The DNA for the CDR3 is TGTGCCAGCAGCCAAGATCTTTTAGCGGAGACTACAGATACGCAGTATTTT. The chain combines TRBV4-2 with TRBJ2-3; maybe TRBD2 (6 bases). V was cut by 0 bases and J by 3 bases, with 16 bases left in between. Germline V gene data show CDR1 as LGHNA and CDR2 as YNFKEQ. The CDR3 totals 17 residues.

In this sample, this clone turned up a few times. The J gene is TRBJ1-5, the V gene TRBV19; the D is unclear. The length of the CDR3 is 17 residues. V gave up 10 bases and J gave up 9 bases, with 31 bases separating them. Germline CDR1 is LNHDA and CDR2 is SQIVND (reference sequence). The CDR3 reads CATTLSGVSGLITPQHF. The CDR3 DNA sequence: TGTGCCACCACCCTAAGTGGGGTCAGCGGCCTAATTACGCCCCAGCATTTT.

The rearrangement links TRBV19 to TRBJ1-2; TRBD1 agrees at 7 bases. This CDR3 has 14 residues. CDR1 LNHDA and CDR2 SQIVND come from the germline V gene (reference sequence). V gave up 5 bases and J gave up 4 bases; unmatched junction bases: 7. The CDR3 loop reads CASSHATGPYGYTF. The CDR3 nucleotides are TGTGCCAGTAGTCATGCGACAGGGCCCTATGGCTACACCTTC. The variable domain in full, completed from reference TRBV19 and TRBJ1-2, reads DGGITQSPKYLFRKEGQNVTLSCEQNLNHDAMYWYRQDPGQGLRLIYYSQIVNDFQKGDIAEGYSVSREKKESFPLTVTSAQKNPTAFYLCASSHATGPYGYTFGSGTRLTVV.

This clone occurred a few times. This rearrangement joins TRBV5-1 to TRBJ1-1, with 7 nucleotides matching TRBD1. Looked up from germline, CDR1 is SGHRS and CDR2 is YFSETQ. Losses at the gene ends were 4 bases for V and 1 base for J; bases not matched to a gene: 10. There are 16 residues in the CDR3. The CDR3 sequence is CASSQRSGTANTEAFF. The CDR3 nucleotides read TGCGCCAGCAGCCAAAGGTCCGGGACAGCGAACACTGAAGCTTTCTTT. Together with reference TRBV5-1 and TRBJ1-1, the CDR3 gives the full variable domain: KAGVTQTPRYLIKTRGQQVTLSCSPISGHRSVSWYQQTPGQGLQFLFEYFSETQRNKGNFPGRFSGRQFSNSRSEMNVSTLELGDSALYLCASSQRSGTANTEAFFGQGTRLTVV.

The V gene is TRBV3-1 (or the pseudogene TRBV3-2), the J gene TRBJ1-6, with D unclear. V lost 0 bases, J lost 8 bases, and 5 bases lay in between. CDR1 is LGHDT, CDR2 YNNKEL, per germline (reference sequence). The CDR3 is 13 amino acids. CDR3 amino acids: CASSQDQDSPLHF. The DNA of the CDR3 is TGTGCCAGCAGCCAAGATCAGGATTCACCCCTCCACTTT.

This chain links TRBV27 with TRBJ1-6; D possibly corresponds to TRBD1 (5 bases). Germline CDR1 reads MNHEY; CDR2 reads SMNVEV (reference sequence). The length of the CDR3 is 14 residues. V lost 3 bases and J lost 5, with 8 bases in between. The CDR3 bases are TGTGCCAGCAGTTTCGGCAGGGATAATTCACCCCTCCACTTT. Its translation is CASSFGRDNSPLHF.

In this sample, this clone turned up once. The V gene is TRBV25-1, the J gene TRBJ2-3, with 8 bases lining up with TRBD2. The CDR3 is made up of 15 amino acids. Germline V CDR1 and CDR2: MGHDK, SYGVNS. Trimming at V came to 5 bases and at J to 2 bases, leaving 6 bases not matched to a gene. CDR3 nucleotide sequence: TGTGCCAGCAGTCCAGCGGGGGTGGTCACAGATACGCAGTATTTT. Translating it yields CASSPAGVVTDTQYF.

The V call is TRBV19, the J call TRBJ2-6, with 12 bases aligning to TRBD1. Germline lookup yields CDR1 LNHDA and CDR2 SQIVND (reference sequence). The CDR3 runs to 18 residues. Losses at the gene ends were 6 bases for V and 3 bases for J; bases not matched to a gene: 9. The chain's CDR3 is CASSSRDRGLYGANVLTF. As DNA, the CDR3 is TGTGCCAGTAGCAGCCGGGACAGGGGGCTGTATGGGGCCAACGTCCTGACTTTC. The full variable domain, completed using reference TRBV19 and TRBJ2-6, is DGGITQSPKYLFRKEGQNVTLSCEQNLNHDAMYWYRQDPGQGLRLIYYSQIVNDFQKGDIAEGYSVSREKKESFPLTVTSAQKNPTAFYLCASSSRDRGLYGANVLTFGAGSRLTVL.

There are a few counts of this clone. The DNA for the CDR3 is TGTGCCGGCTCCGGGACTAATCCCCCCGGGGAGCTGTTTTTT. This gives the protein CAGSGTNPPGELFF. The chain links TRBV2 to TRBJ2-2; 7 nucleotides align to TRBD2. V gave up 11 bases and J gave up 6 bases; unmatched junction bases: 12. CDR3 length: 14 residues. The germline CDR1 and CDR2 sequences are SNHLY and FYNNEI.

V usage is TRBV24-1 and J usage is TRBJ1-1; no clear D. Trimming stripped 6 bases from V and 5 bases from J, with 12 bases between. Germline V gene sequence: CDR1 KGHDR, CDR2 SFDVKD. The CDR3 consists of 13 residues. The CDR3 DNA is TGTGCCACCAGTTCGGTAGGAGGAACTGAAGCTTTCTTT. Translation gives CATSSVGGTEAFF.

This sequence joins TRBV2 and TRBJ1-1; TRBD1 might be the D (5 bases). The germline gives CDR1 SNHLY, CDR2 FYNNEI. V was pared by 6 bases and J by 4 bases, with 12 bases between. CDR3 length equals 13 residues. CDR3 sequence: CASREGRGTEAFF. The DNA for the CDR3 is TGTGCCAGCAGGGAGGGGAGGGGCACTGAAGCTTTCTTT. The whole variable domain, filled in from reference TRBV2 and TRBJ1-1, reads EPEVTQTPSHQVTQMGQEVILRCVPISNHLYFYWYRQILGQKVEFLVSFYNNEISEKSEIFDDQFSVERPDGSNFTLKIRSTKLEDSAMYFCASREGRGTEAFFGQGTRLTVV.

With respect to this clone: One end of the junction is discordant with germline, which a read error may explain. J is TRBJ1-2 and V is TRBV7-9; a possible D gene is TRBD1 (5 bases). Per the germline V gene, CDR1 is SEHNR and CDR2 is FQNEAQ (reference sequence). The length of the CDR3 is 13 residues. The CDR3 DNA sequence: TGTGCCAGCAGCCTTCATCCGGGACCCTTGGGAGGCTTC. Translation gives CASSLHPGPLGGF.

The chain employs TRBV19 and TRBJ2-5, with TRBD2 identical over 8 bases. Germline loops: CDR1 LNHDA, CDR2 SQIVND (reference sequence). The CDR3 is made up of 14 amino acids. Unmatched junction bases numbered 5, after V lost 4 bases and J lost 4 bases. CDR3 in amino acids: CASSRRGGGETQYF. CDR3 in DNA: TGTGCCAGTAGTAGACGGGGGGGTGGAGAGACCCAGTACTTC.

The chain links TRBV6-5 to TRBJ1-6; no firm D call. The germline V and J ends were trimmed by 4 bases and 7 bases, with 11 bases remaining between them. CDR1 and CDR2 (germline): MNHEY, SVGAGI. The CDR3 is 14 amino acids. The CDR3 DNA is TGTGCCAGCAGTTCACCAGAACGAAATTCACCCCTCCACTTT. Its translation: CASSSPERNSPLHF.